A selection of T cell receptor beta chains follows, all from one sample in a study of CD4 T cell repertoires in COVID-19. Libraries were prepared by immunoSEQ multiplex PCR; TCRdb keeps only in-frame clonotypes and omits some of them. The repertoire holds 20,000 or so clones, roughly 92% seen once, with about 0.66% in the top ten. The material was circulating follicular helper CD4+ T cells (cTfh) from blood, obtained before the COVID-19 pandemic. These receptors came from a human donor who had COVID-19. Both conserved end residues are part of each CDR3. The D gene is left open where the match is weak. Clone size appears in some rows only: once, few, many, or a class for an expanded clone.

J gene: TRBJ2-3; V gene: TRBV10-2; D gene: .; clone size: .; CDR3 protein: CASSESAGRTDTQYF
J gene: TRBJ2-7; V gene: TRBV4-2; D gene: TRBD1; clone size: .; CDR3 protein: CASSQEEQGTYEQYF
J gene: TRBJ2-7; V gene: TRBV27; D gene: TRBD1; clone size: .; CDR3 protein: CASSLRTGYEQYF
J gene: TRBJ1-1; V gene: TRBV6-6; D gene: .; clone size: .; CDR3 protein: CASSYSRTAEAFF
J gene: TRBJ1-5; V gene: TRBV19; D gene: TRBD1; clone size: .; CDR3 protein: CASSGTGGLQSNQPQHF
J gene: TRBJ2-1; V gene: TRBV28; D gene: TRBD2; clone size: .; CDR3 protein: CASRLAGLSYNEQFF
J gene: TRBJ1-4; V gene: TRBV5-1; D gene: TRBD1; clone size: once; CDR3 protein: CASSLGGTGREKLFF
J gene: TRBJ2-3; V gene: TRBV11-2; D gene: TRBD1; clone size: .; CDR3 protein: CASSLGTGRDTQYF
J gene: TRBJ2-6; V gene: TRBV14; D gene: .; clone size: .; CDR3 protein: CASSQDSSGANVLTF
J gene: TRBJ2-2; V gene: TRBV2; D gene: TRBD1; clone size: .; CDR3 protein: CASSERGGQGLSNTGELFF
J gene: TRBJ1-3; V gene: TRBV28; D gene: .; clone size: .; CDR3 protein: CASSSQGGGVTYTIYF
J gene: TRBJ2-5; V gene: TRBV10-3; D gene: .; clone size: once; CDR3 protein: CAISSGVQETQYF
J gene: TRBJ2-7; V gene: TRBV7-6; D gene: TRBD1; clone size: .; CDR3 protein: CASSLGIPGQGGEQYF
J gene: TRBJ2-7; V gene: TRBV27; D gene: TRBD1; clone size: .; CDR3 protein: CASSHGDRLVEQYF